This T cell receptor (beta chain) was found in a study of beta chain features in type 1 diabetes. Study observations and caveats: There was a moderate but significant shortening of TCRB CDR3s in all four CD4+ subsets of Type 1 diabetes patients.

The entirety of the isolated RNA underwent reverse transcription, so expressed TCRB transcripts were sequenced. Using immunoSEQ multiplex PCR, the repertoire was profiled, and TCRdb retains in-frame clones only, with some absent. The sample yields about 340,000 clones, about a tenth seen once. With respect to this clone: Its antigen is currently unknown.

The CDR3 loop spans 14 amino acids. Trimming left V 1 base short and J 12 bases short, with 19 bases between. From germline, CDR1 is SEHNR and CDR2 FQNEAQ (reference sequence). Material for sequencing was central memory CD4+ T cells from blood. The chain has TRBV7-9 and TRBJ2-7; perhaps D is TRBD1 or TRBD2 (5 bases each). This receptor was identified in a man aged 25-45 years with type 1 diabetes. The CDR3 sequence is CASSLGGRDRQLYF. Here the CDR3 DNA reads TGTGCCAGCAGCTTAGGGGGTCGGGACCGGCAGTTGTACTTC.